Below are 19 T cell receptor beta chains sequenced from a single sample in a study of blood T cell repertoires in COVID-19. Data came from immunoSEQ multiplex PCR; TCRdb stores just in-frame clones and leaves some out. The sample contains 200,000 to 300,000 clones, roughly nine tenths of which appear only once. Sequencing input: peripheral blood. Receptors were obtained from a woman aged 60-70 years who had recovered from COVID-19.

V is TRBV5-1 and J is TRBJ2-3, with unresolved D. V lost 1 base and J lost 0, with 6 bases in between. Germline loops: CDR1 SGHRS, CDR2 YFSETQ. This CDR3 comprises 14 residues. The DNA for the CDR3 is TGCGCCAGCAGCTTGTCGGTGAGCACAGATACGCAGTATTTT. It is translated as CASSLSVSTDTQYF.

The CDR3 protein is CASSVLGLAGARETQYF. CDR3 DNA: TGTGCCAGCAGCGTCCTTGGACTAGCGGGGGCGCGAGAGACCCAGTACTTC. V usage is TRBV9 and J usage is TRBJ2-5, with 13 bases that match TRBD2. CDR3 length: 17 residues. Trimming at V came to 2 bases and at J to 4 bases, leaving 8 bases not matched to a gene. CDR1 and CDR2 (germline): SGDLS, YYNGEE.

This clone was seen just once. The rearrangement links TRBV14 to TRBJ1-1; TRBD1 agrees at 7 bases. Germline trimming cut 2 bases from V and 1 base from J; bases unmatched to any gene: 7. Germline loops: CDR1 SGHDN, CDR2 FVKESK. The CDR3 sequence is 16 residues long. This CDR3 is CASSQTDRERNTEAFF. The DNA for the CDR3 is TGTGCCAGCAGCCAAACAGACAGGGAGAGGAACACTGAAGCTTTCTTT.

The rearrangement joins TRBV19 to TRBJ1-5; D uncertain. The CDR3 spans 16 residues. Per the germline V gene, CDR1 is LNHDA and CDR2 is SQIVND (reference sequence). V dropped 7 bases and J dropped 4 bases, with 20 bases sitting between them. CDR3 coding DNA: TGTGCCAGTAAGGGTGCTGCCGGACTCCCGAATCAGCCCCAGCATTTT. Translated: CASKGAAGLPNQPQHF. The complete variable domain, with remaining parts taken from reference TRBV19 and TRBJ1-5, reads DGGITQSPKYLFRKEGQNVTLSCEQNLNHDAMYWYRQDPGQGLRLIYYSQIVNDFQKGDIAEGYSVSREKKESFPLTVTSAQKNPTAFYLCASKGAAGLPNQPQHFGDGTRLSIL.

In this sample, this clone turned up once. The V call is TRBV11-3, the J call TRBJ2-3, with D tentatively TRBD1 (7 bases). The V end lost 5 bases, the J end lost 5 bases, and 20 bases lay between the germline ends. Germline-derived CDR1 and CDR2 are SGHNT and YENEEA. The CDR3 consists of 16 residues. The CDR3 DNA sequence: TGTGCCAGCAGCCCAACCGGGACCCAGGGGGGAGATACGCAGTATTTT. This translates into CASSPTGTQGGDTQYF.

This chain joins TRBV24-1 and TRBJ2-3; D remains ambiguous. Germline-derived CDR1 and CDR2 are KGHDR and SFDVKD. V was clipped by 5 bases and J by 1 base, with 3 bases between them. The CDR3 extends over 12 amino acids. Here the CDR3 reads CATSGGTDTQYF. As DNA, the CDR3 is TGTGCCACCAGTGGAGGCACAGATACGCAGTATTTT.

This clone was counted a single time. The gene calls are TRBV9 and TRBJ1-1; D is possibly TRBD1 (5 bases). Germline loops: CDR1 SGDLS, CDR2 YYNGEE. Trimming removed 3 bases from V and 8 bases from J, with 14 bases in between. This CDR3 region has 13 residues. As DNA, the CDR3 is TGTGCCAGCAGCGCTACAGGACGACACGAAGCTTTCTTT. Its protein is CASSATGRHEAFF.

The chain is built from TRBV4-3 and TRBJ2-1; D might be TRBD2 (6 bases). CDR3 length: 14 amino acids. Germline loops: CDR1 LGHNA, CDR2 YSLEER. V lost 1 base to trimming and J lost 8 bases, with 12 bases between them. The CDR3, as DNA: TGCGCCAGCAGCCAAGGATTGAGGAGGGATGAGCAGTTCTTC. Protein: CASSQGLRRDEQFF.

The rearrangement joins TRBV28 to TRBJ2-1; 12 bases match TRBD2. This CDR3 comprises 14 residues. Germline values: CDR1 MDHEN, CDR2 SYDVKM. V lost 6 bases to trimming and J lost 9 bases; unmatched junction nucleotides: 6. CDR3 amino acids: CASRSSGGAGEQFF. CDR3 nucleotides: TGTGCCAGCAGATCTAGCGGGGGGGCCGGTGAGCAGTTCTTC.

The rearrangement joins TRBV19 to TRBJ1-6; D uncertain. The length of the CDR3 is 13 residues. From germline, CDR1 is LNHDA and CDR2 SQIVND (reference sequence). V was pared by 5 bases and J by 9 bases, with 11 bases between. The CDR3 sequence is CASSPQDSSPLHF. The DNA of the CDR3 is TGTGCCAGTAGTCCTCAAGATAGTTCACCCCTCCACTTT.

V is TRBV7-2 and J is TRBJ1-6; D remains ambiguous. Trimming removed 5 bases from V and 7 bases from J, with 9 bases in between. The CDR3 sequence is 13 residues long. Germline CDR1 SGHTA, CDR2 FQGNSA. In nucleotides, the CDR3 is TGTGCCAGCAGCGAAGGAGCAAATTCACCCCTCCACTTT. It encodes CASSEGANSPLHF.

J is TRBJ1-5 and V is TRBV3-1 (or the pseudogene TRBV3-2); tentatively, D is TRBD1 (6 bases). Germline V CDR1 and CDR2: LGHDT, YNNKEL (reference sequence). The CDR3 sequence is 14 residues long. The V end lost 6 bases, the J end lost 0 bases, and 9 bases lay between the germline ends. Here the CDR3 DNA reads TGTGCCAGCAGTCACAGGGATAGCAATCAGCCCCAGCATTTT. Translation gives CASSHRDSNQPQHF.

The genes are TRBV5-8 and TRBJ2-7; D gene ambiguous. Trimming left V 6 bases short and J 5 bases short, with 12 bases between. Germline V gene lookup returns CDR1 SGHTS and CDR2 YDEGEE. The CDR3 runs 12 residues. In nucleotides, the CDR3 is TGTGCCAGCACCCTGTTGGCGGACGAGCAGTACTTC. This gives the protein CASTLLADEQYF.

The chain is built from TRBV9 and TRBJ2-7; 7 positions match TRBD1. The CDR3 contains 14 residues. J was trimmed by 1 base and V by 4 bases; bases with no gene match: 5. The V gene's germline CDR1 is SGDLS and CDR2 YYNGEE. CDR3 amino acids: CASSRDSTSYEQYF. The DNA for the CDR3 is TGTGCCAGCAGCCGGGACAGCACTTCCTACGAGCAGTACTTC.

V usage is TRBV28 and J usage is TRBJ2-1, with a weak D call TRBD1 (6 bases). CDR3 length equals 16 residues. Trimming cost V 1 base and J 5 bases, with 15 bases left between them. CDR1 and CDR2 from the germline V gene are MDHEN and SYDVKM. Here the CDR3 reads CASSLLAGALNNEQFF. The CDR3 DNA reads TGTGCCAGCAGTTTATTGGCAGGGGCCCTAAACAATGAGCAGTTCTTC.

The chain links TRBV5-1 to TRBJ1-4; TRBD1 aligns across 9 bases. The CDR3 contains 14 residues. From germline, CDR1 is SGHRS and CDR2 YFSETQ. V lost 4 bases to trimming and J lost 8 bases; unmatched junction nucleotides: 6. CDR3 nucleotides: TGCGCCAGCAGCCCGGGACAGGGAGTAGAAAAACTGTTTTTT. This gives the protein CASSPGQGVEKLFF.

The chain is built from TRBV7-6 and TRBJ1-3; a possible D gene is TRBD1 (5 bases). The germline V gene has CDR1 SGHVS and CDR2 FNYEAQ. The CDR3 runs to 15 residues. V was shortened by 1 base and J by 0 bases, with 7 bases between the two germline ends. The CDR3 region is CASSLDQGSGNTIYF. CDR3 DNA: TGTGCCAGCAGCTTAGATCAGGGCTCTGGAAACACCATATATTTT.

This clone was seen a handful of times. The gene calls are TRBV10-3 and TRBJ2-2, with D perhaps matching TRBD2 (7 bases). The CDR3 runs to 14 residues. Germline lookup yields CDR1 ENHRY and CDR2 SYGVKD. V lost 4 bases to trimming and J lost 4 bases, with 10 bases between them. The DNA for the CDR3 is TGTGCCATCAGTGGCGGGGGCATCACCGGGGAGCTGTTTTTT. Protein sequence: CAISGGGITGELFF.

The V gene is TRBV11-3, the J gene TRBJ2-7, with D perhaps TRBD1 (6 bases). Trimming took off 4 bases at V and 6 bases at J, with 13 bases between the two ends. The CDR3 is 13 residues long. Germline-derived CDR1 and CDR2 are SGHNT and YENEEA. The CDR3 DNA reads TGTGCCAGCAGCTCTAGGGGGTCGAGCGAGCAGTACTTC. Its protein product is CASSSRGSSEQYF.